These 15 T cell receptor beta chains were all obtained from the same sample, sequenced in a study of OX40 agonist ivuxolimab in advanced cancers. Sequencing used immunoSEQ multiplex PCR; TCRdb keeps in-frame clones, though not all of them. The sample shows about 110,000 clones, 80% to 95% of them seen only once. The sequencing here drew on CD4+ or CD8+ T cells sorted from blood, taken in a trial of the OX40 agonist ivuxolimab. These receptors came from an adult with an advanced solid tumor such as melanoma, head and neck, liver or kidney cancer.

V usage is TRBV19 and J usage is TRBJ1-5, with D perhaps matching TRBD1 (6 bases). The germline V gene has CDR1 LNHDA and CDR2 SQIVND (reference sequence). V lost 0 bases, J lost 4 bases, and 25 bases lay in between. This CDR3 is 20 amino acids long. CDR3 in DNA: TGTGCCAGTAGTATAGATTTAGTTGGCACGGGGGCCAGGGCAAATCAGCCCCAGCATTTT. The encoded protein is CASSIDLVGTGARANQPQHF.

The CDR3, as DNA: TGTGCCAGCAGCTTAAGGAGGGGACCCCAAGAGACCCAGTACTTC. Translating it yields CASSLRRGPQETQYF. V gene TRBV7-2 combines with J gene TRBJ2-5; TRBD2 is a possible D gene (6 bases). This CDR3 has 15 amino acids. Between the trimmed V and J ends, which lost 2 bases and 1 base, there was a span of 11 bases. The V gene's germline CDR1 is SGHTA and CDR2 FQGNSA. Full variable domain (remainder filled in from reference TRBV7-2 and TRBJ2-5): GAGVSQSPSNKVTEKGKDVELRCDPISGHTALYWYRQSLGQGLEFLIYFQGNSAPDKSGLPSDRFSAERTGGSVSTLTIQRTQQEDSAVYLCASSLRRGPQETQYFGPGTRLLVL.

The rearrangement uses TRBV18 and TRBJ2-3, with 8 bases matching TRBD2. Germline CDR1 reads KGHSH; CDR2 reads LQKENI. V lost 2 bases and J lost 5; bases outside the gene matches: 6. This CDR3 is built from 15 residues. CDR3 sequence (DNA): TGTGCCAGCTCACCAGGAGCGGGGGATGGAGATACGCAGTATTTT. Its translation is CASSPGAGDGDTQYF.

CDR3 amino acids: CASSLAGTSGTDTQYF. The CDR3 coding sequence is TGCGCCAGCAGCTTAGCCGGGACTAGCGGCACAGATACGCAGTATTTT. The V call is TRBV5-1, the J call TRBJ2-3; 10 positions match TRBD2. Germline V gene lookup returns CDR1 SGHRS and CDR2 YFSETQ. The V and J ends lost 2 bases and 1 base, in that order; junction bases with no gene match: 4. This CDR3 is 16 amino acids long.

This clone has only a few counts. The chain employs TRBV29-1 and TRBJ1-2; TRBD1 might be the D (5 bases). With 6 bases removed from V and 3 bases from J, the gap between germline ends came to 20 bases. Looked up from germline, CDR1 is SQVTM and CDR2 is ANQGSEA. This CDR3 is 15 amino acids long. CDR3 loop: CSVRPLGQGHYGYTF. CDR3 DNA sequence: TGCAGCGTACGTCCATTGGGTCAGGGCCACTATGGCTACACCTTC.

V and J are TRBV30 and TRBJ2-7; weak D call: TRBD1 (5 bases). The CDR3 is 11 amino acids. V lost 2 bases and J 6 bases, leaving 8 bases between the germline ends. The germline V gene encodes CDR1 GTSNPN and CDR2 SVGIG (reference sequence). The CDR3 DNA sequence: TGTGCCTGGAGTTGGGGCGTCGAGCAGTACTTC. Amino acid sequence: CAWSWGVEQYF. Complete variable domain (other parts from reference TRBV30 and TRBJ2-7): SQTIHQWPATLVQPVGSPLSLECTVEGTSNPNLYWYRQAAGRGLQLLFYSVGIGQISSEVPQNLSASRPQDRQFILSSKKLLLSDSGFYLCAWSWGVEQYFGPGTRLTVT.

The chain carries TRBV19 and TRBJ2-1; D is unclear. The V gene lost 3 bases and the J gene lost 4 bases, with 7 bases spanning the gap. The CDR3 loop spans 13 amino acids. The germline V gene encodes CDR1 LNHDA and CDR2 SQIVND (reference sequence). The CDR3 spells CASSIRPYNEQFF. CDR3 DNA sequence: TGTGCCAGTAGTATTCGACCATACAATGAGCAGTTCTTC.

The CDR3 DNA follows: TGTGCCGGAGGGACAGGGGGCCCGACCCAGTACTTC. Amino acids: CAGGTGGPTQYF. This chain uses TRBV30 with TRBJ2-5; 12 bases match TRBD1. The CDR3 runs to 12 residues. Trimming removed 8 bases from V and 7 bases from J; junction bases left unmatched: 5. The germline gives CDR1 GTSNPN, CDR2 SVGIG (reference sequence).

The chain couples TRBV30 to TRBJ1-4; D not resolved. Germline V CDR1 and CDR2: GTSNPN, SVGIG (reference sequence). The CDR3 extends over 13 amino acids. The V end was cut by 0 bases, the J end by 7 bases, with 9 bases between. In DNA form, the CDR3 reads TGTGCCTGGAGTGTACGGTCGGGTGAAAAACTGTTTTTT. Translating it yields CAWSVRSGEKLFF.

This clone was found once. In DNA form, the CDR3 reads TGTGCCAGCTCACCGAGTACCGCGCAGGAGGAGCAGTACTTC. The encoded protein is CASSPSTAQEEQYF. V usage is TRBV18 and J usage is TRBJ2-7; D unclear. This CDR3 contains 14 residues. Between the trimmed V and J ends, which lost 3 bases and 7 bases, there was a span of 16 bases. Germline CDR1 is KGHSH and CDR2 is LQKENI.

The genes are TRBV7-9 and TRBJ1-2; D is unresolved. Germline V gene lookup returns CDR1 SEHNR and CDR2 FQNEAQ (reference sequence). The CDR3 totals 13 residues. V gave up 5 bases and J gave up 2 bases, with 9 bases separating them. Written as DNA, the CDR3 is TGTGCCAGCAGCCCGACTGAGAACTATGGCTACACCTTC. It encodes CASSPTENYGYTF.

The V and J genes are TRBV7-8 and TRBJ1-1; the match to TRBD1 covers 10 bases. V was pared by 8 bases and J by 2 bases, with 11 bases of the junction left unmatched. The germline gives CDR1 SGHVS, CDR2 FQNEAQ. CDR3 length equals 16 residues. CDR3 loop: CASALRDRGGNTEAFF. Written as DNA, the CDR3 is TGTGCCAGCGCCCTCAGGGACAGGGGCGGAAACACTGAAGCTTTCTTT.

The chain uses TRBV14 and TRBJ2-1, with 7 bases aligning to TRBD2. The CDR3 spans 15 residues. With 7 bases clipped from V and 3 bases from J, the junction kept 9 bases outside the gene matches. Germline CDR1 reads SGHDN; CDR2 reads FVKESK. The DNA of the CDR3 is TGTGCCAGCAAGGCTTCTAGCGGACGCTACAATGAGCAGTTCTTC. Translated: CASKASSGRYNEQFF.

The rearrangement joins TRBV11-3 to TRBJ2-2, with TRBD2 identical over 7 bases. V was clipped by 5 bases and J by 7 bases; unmatched bases: 13. Germline assignment: CDR1 SGHNT and CDR2 YENEEA. The CDR3 runs 16 residues. CDR3 sequence (DNA): TGTGCCAGCAGCCAGAGGCTAGGCGGGAGCGGCGGGGAGCTGTTTTTT. It specifies CASSQRLGGSGGELFF.

The chain couples TRBV7-3 to TRBJ2-3; 7 bases match TRBD1. The CDR3 contains 16 residues. The V gene end was trimmed by 0 bases and the J gene end by 5 bases; junction bases not matched to a gene: 8. The germline V gene encodes CDR1 SGHTA and CDR2 FQGTGA. CDR3 nucleotide sequence: TGTGCCAGCAGCTTAACTGGTTACAGGGGTATAGATACGCAGTATTTT. It translates to CASSLTGYRGIDTQYF.